This T cell receptor beta chain was profiled in a study of cytomegalovirus exposure and HLA in healthy donors. CDR3 size: 14 residues. Germline V gene sequence: CDR1 SGHRS, CDR2 YFSETQ. Trimming took off 0 bases at V and 5 bases at J, with 11 bases between the two ends. In regard to this clone: The antigen remains unidentified.

Data came from immunoSEQ multiplex PCR; TCRdb stores just in-frame clones and leaves some out. The sample lists 100,000 to 150,000 clones, about nine tenths occurring once. Study results and caveats: The majority of TCR sequences were rare, yet some public TCRs appeared in many donors.

Material: PBMCs. The TCR sequence derives from a woman younger than 30 in good health and CMV-seronegative. J is TRBJ2-5 and V is TRBV5-1, with D unresolved. CDR3 in DNA: TGCGCCAGCAGCTTGGTGTGGAGTCGGGAGACCCAGTACTTC. Protein: CASSLVWSRETQYF. Looking up the rest from reference TRBV5-1 and TRBJ2-5 gives the full variable domain: KAGVTQTPRYLIKTRGQQVTLSCSPISGHRSVSWYQQTPGQGLQFLFEYFSETQRNKGNFPGRFSGRQFSNSRSEMNVSTLELGDSALYLCASSLVWSRETQYFGPGTRLLVL.